The TCR beta chain described here comes from a study of CD8+CD57+ T cells in acquired aplastic anemia. Sequencing involved patients with CD8+CD57+ cell expansion previously shown by flow cytometry. TCR beta VDJ combinations and CDR3 sequences were profiled from genomic DNA. TCRdb ran MiXCR on the reads and lists one entry per CDR3 protein. Found here are a few hundred thousand distinct CDR3 sequences, about a third of them singletons; the top ten hold less than 0.85%. The sequenced sample was sorted CD4+, CD8+, or CD8+CD57+ T cells (not recorded which) from PBMCs. This clonotype was sampled from a human donor with aplastic anemia.

The CDR3 nucleotides are TGTGCCAGCAGCCAAGTGCCCGGAGAGACCCAGTACTTC. This sequence encodes CASSQVPGETQYF. The J gene is TRBJ2-5, the V gene TRBV9; D gene unclear. CDR1 is SGDLS and CDR2 is YYNGEE in the germline V gene. CDR3 length: 13 amino acids. The V end lost 4 bases, the J end lost 4 bases, and 11 bases lay between the germline ends. Complete variable domain (other parts from reference TRBV9 and TRBJ2-5): DSGVTQTPKHLITATGQRVTLRCSPRSGDLSVYWYQQSLDQGLQFLIQYYNGEERAKGNILERFSAQQFPDLHSELNLSSLELGDSALYFCASSQVPGETQYFGPGTRLLVL.